This T cell receptor (beta chain) was identified during a study of blood T cells in healthy people across ages. Study-level findings and limits: Versus aged donors, long-lived donors had higher diversity and more naive CD4+ cells.

Comments on this clonotype: Its antigen is still unknown. Germline and junction disagree at one end, which may indicate a read error.

Each sample yielded at least 6.5 million isolated PBMCs. This CDR3 contains 13 residues. Looked up from germline, CDR1 is DFQATT and CDR2 is SNEGSKA (reference sequence). Alongside a J-beta primer mix, a sample-barcoded 5' primer served in a second PCR lasting about 6 to 11 cycles. Each of the samples gave a minimum of 2.5 million paired-end reads that contained CDR3. TCRdb called the 5' RACE reads again in MiXCR, with one record for every CDR3 protein. Among 1,500,000 or so distinct CDR3 sequences listed, about 42% were seen once. Sequences were obtained from blood. The rearrangement links TRBV20-1 to TRBJ2-7; D not certain. The J call could be wrong; TRBJ2-5 is a better fit for the DNA end. This clonotype originated in a woman aged 18-29 years in good health. The CDR3 bases are TGCAGGGCTAGAGATCAAGGAATTTGGACCCAGTACTTC. Residues: CRARDQGIWTQYF.